This TCR beta chain was identified during a study of graft-versus-host responses after intestinal transplantation. Study-level background: Transplantation in recipients was multivisceral, liver-intestinal, or isolated intestinal.

With V trimmed by 6 bases and J by 3 bases, 8 bases remained unmatched. In germline, CDR1 is MNHEY, CDR2 SVGAGI. The CDR3 sequence is 14 residues long. This clone is a singleton in its sample. What it binds is not known. Sequencing used immunoSEQ multiplex PCR; TCRdb keeps in-frame clones, though not all of them. The sample carries approximately 110,000 clones, around 94% recorded once. The source of this sequence is a human donor who was the organ donor for an intestinal transplant. Sequencing used unstimulated CD4+ T cells sorted from spleen or lymph node cells, obtained before transplant. The V gene is TRBV6-5, the J gene TRBJ2-7; 7 nucleotides agree with TRBD1. CDR3 DNA: TGTGCCAGCAGGATAGTCCGGGACAGCTACGAGCAGTACTTC. Translation gives CASRIVRDSYEQYF.